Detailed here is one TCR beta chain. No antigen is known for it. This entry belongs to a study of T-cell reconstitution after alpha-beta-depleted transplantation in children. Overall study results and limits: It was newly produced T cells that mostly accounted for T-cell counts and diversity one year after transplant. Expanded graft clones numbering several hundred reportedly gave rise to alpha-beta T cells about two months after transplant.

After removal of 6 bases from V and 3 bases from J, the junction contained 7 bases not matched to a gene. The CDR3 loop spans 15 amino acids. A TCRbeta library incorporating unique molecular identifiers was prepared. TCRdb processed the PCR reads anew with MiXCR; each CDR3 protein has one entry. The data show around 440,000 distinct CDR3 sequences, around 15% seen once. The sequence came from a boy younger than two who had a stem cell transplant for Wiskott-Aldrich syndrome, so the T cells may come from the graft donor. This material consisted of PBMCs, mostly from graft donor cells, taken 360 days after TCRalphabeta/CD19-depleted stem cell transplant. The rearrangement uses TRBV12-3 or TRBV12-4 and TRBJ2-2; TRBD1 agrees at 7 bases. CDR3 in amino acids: CASSPRGRYTGELFF. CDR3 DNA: TGTGCCAGCAGCCCGAGGGGGCGCTACACCGGGGAGCTGTTTTTT.